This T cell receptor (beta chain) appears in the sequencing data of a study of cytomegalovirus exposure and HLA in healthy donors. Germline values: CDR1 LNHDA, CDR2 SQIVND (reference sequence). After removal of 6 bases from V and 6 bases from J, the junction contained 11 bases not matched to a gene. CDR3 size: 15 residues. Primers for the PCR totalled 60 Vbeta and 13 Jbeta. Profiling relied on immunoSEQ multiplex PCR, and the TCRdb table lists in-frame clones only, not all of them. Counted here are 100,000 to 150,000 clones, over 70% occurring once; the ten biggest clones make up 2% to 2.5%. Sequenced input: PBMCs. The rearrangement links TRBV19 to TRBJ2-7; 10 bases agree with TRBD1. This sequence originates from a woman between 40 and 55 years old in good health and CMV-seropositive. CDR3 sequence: CASRNYRDRGGEQYF. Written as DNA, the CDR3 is TGTGCCAGTAGGAACTACCGGGACAGGGGTGGCGAGCAGTACTTC. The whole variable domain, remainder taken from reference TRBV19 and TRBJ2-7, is DGGITQSPKYLFRKEGQNVTLSCEQNLNHDAMYWYRQDPGQGLRLIYYSQIVNDFQKGDIAEGYSVSREKKESFPLTVTSAQKNPTAFYLCASRNYRDRGGEQYFGPGTRLTVT.